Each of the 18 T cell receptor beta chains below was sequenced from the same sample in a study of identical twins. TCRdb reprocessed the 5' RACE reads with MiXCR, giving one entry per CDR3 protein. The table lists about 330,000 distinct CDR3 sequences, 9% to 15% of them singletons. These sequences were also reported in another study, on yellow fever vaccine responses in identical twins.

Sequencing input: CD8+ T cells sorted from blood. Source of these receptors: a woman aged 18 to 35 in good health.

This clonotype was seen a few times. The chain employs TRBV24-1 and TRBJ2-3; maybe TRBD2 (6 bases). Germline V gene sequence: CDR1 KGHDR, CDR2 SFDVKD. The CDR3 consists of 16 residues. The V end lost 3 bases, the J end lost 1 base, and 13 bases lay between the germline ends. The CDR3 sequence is CATSDETSLRTDTQYF. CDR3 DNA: TGTGCCACCAGTGATGAGACTAGTCTTCGCACAGATACGCAGTATTTT.

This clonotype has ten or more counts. Here the CDR3 reads CASSQDRVQGEYF. CDR3 coding DNA: TGCGCCAGCAGCCAAGATAGAGTCCAGGGGGAGTACTTC. The J gene is TRBJ2-7, the V gene TRBV4-1; the match to TRBD1 covers 7 bases. The CDR3 extends over 13 amino acids. Germline loops: CDR1 MGHRA, CDR2 YSYEKL. Trimming took 0 bases from V and 11 from J; bases not matched to a gene: 7.

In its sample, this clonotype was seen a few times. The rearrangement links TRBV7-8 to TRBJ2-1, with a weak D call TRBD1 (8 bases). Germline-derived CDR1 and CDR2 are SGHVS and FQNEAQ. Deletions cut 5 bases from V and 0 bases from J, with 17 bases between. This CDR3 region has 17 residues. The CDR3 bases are TGTGCCAGCAGCCCCGCAGGGGGCGGGAGCTCCTACAATGAGCAGTTCTTC. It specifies CASSPAGGGSSYNEQFF. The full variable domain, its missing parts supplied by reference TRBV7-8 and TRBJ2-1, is GAGVSQSPRYKVAKRGQDVALRCDPISGHVSLFWYQQALGQGPEFLTYFQNEAQLDKSGLPSDRFFAERPEGSVSTLKIQRTQQEDSAVYLCASSPAGGGSSYNEQFFGPGTRLTVL.

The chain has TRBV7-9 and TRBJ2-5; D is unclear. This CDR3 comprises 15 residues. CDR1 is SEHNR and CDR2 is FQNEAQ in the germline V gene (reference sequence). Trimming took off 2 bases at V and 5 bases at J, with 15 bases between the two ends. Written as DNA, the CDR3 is TGTGCCAGCAGCTTACCTAGGGCCAACGTGGAGACCCAGTACTTC. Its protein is CASSLPRANVETQYF.

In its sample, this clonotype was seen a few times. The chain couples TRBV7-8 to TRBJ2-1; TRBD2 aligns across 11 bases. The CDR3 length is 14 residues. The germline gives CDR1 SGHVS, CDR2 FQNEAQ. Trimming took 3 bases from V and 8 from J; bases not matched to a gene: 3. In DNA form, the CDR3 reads TGTGCCAGCAGCTTTAGCGGGGGGGCCTATGAGCAGTTCTTC. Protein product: CASSFSGGAYEQFF.

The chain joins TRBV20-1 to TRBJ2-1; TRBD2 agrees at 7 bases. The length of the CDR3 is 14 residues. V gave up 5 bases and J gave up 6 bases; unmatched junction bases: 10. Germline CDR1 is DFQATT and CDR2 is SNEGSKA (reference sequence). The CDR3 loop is CSAAMGGRGNEQFF. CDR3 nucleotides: TGCAGTGCTGCGATGGGGGGGAGGGGCAATGAGCAGTTCTTC.

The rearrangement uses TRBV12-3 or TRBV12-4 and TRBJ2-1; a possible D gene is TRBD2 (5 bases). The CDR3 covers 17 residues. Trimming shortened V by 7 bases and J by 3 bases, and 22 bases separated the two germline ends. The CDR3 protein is CASTPNKGGPGYNEQFF. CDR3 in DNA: TGTGCCAGCACCCCGAATAAGGGCGGGCCTGGCTACAATGAGCAGTTCTTC.

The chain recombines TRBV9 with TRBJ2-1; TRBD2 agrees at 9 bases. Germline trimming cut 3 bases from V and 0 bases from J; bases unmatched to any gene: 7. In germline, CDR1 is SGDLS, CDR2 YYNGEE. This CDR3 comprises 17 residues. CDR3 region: CASSGQRGAYSYNEQFF. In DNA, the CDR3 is TGTGCCAGCAGCGGGCAGCGGGGGGCCTACTCCTACAATGAGCAGTTCTTC.

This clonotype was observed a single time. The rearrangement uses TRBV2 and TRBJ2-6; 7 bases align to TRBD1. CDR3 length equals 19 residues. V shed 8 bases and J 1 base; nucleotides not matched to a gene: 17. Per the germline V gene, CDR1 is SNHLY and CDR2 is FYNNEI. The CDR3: CASCPWDRAYGSGANVLTF. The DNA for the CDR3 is TGTGCCAGCTGCCCTTGGGACAGAGCGTATGGTTCTGGGGCCAACGTCCTGACTTTC.

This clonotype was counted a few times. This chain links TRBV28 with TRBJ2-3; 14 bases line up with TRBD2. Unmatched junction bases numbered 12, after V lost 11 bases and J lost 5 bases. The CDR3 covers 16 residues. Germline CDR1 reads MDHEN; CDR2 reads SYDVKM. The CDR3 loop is CAVSLRGLAGEDTQYF. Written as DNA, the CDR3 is TGTGCCGTATCTCTAAGGGGACTAGCGGGGGAAGATACGCAGTATTTT.

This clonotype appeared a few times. CDR3 loop: CASSLVHNEQFF. The CDR3, as DNA: TGTGCCAGCAGCTTAGTTCACAATGAGCAGTTCTTC. V usage is TRBV11-2 and J usage is TRBJ2-1; D ambiguous. Germline CDR1 SGHAT, CDR2 FQNNGV. V lost 1 base and J lost 5, with 3 bases in between. This CDR3 region has 12 residues.

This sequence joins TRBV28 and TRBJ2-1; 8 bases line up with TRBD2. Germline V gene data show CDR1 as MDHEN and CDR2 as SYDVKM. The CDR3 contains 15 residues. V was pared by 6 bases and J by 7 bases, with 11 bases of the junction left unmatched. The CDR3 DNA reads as TGTGCCAGCAGCGAGGGGACTAGTATGAGGAATGAGCAGTTCTTC. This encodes CASSEGTSMRNEQFF.

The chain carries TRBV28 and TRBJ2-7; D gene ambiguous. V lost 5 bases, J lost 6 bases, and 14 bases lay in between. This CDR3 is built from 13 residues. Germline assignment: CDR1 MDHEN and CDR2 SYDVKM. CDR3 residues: CASSPPPAGEQYF. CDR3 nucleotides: TGTGCCAGCAGTCCCCCCCCCGCCGGCGAGCAGTACTTC.

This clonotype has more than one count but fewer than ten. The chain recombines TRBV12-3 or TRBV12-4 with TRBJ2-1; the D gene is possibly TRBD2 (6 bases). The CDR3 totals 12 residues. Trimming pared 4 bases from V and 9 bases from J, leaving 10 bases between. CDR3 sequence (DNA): TGTGCCAGCAGTTATGAGCGGGCTGAGCAGTTCTTC. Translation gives CASSYERAEQFF.

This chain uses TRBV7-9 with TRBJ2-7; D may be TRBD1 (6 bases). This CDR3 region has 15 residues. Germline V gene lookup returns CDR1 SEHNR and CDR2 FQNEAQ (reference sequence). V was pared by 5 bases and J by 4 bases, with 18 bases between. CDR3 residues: CASSENRDITYEQYF. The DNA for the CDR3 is TGTGCCAGCAGCGAAAACCGGGACATCACTTACGAGCAGTACTTC.

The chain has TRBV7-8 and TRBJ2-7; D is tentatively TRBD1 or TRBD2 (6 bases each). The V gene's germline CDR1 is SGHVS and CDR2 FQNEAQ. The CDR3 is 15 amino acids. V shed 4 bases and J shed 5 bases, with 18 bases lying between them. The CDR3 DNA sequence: TGTGCCAGCAGCTCGGGAGCCAGGGGTGGGCACGAGCAGTACTTC. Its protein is CASSSGARGGHEQYF. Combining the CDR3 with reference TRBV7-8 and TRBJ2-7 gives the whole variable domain GAGVSQSPRYKVAKRGQDVALRCDPISGHVSLFWYQQALGQGPEFLTYFQNEAQLDKSGLPSDRFFAERPEGSVSTLKIQRTQQEDSAVYLCASSSGARGGHEQYFGPGTRLTVT.

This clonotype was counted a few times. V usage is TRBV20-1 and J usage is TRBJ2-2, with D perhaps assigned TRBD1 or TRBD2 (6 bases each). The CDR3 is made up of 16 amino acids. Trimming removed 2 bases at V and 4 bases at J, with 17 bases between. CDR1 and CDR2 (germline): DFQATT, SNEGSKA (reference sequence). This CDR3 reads CSARPRQEGATGELFF. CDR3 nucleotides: TGCAGTGCTAGACCCAGACAGGAGGGAGCCACCGGGGAGCTGTTTTTT.

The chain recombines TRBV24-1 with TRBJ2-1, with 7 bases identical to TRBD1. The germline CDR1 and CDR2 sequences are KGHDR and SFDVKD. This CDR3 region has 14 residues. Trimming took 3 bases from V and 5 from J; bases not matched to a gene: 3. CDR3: CATSDTGTDNEQFF. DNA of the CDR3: TGTGCCACCAGTGATACCGGGACAGACAATGAGCAGTTCTTC.